One and the same sample provided the 30 T cell receptor beta chains below, sequenced in a study of post-analysis software for immune sequencing data. Study-wide results and limits: With TRBV5-6, TRBV5-1 and TRBV20-1 included, about five TRBV segments were more frequent in patients than in controls.

Their antigens remain unidentified. Prepared libraries of TCR beta cDNA carried unique molecular identifiers. In TCRdb, the PCR reads were re-called with MiXCR into one record per CDR3 protein. The table records some 800,000 distinct CDR3 sequences, 46% of them present only once. The sample was blood. These receptors all stem from a girl under 18 with multiple sclerosis.

Of note for this clonotype: Relative to the germline gene, one junction end is altered; a read error may explain this. This chain links TRBV7-8 with TRBJ1-4; D unclear. Germline V gives CDR1 SGHVS, CDR2 FQNEAQ. This CDR3 spans 14 amino acids. CDR3 region: CASSVTPSNEKRFF. The CDR3 DNA reads TGTGCCAGCAGCGTGACGCCCTCTAATGAAAAACGGTTTTTT.

The CDR3 loop is CSAFPGLARNEQFF. The CDR3 nucleotides are TGCAGTGCTTTCCCGGGACTAGCGCGGAATGAGCAGTTCTTC. The V gene is TRBV20-1, the J gene TRBJ2-1, with 10 nucleotides matching TRBD2. The CDR3 sequence is 14 residues long. The V gene's germline CDR1 is DFQATT and CDR2 SNEGSKA (reference sequence). Trimming removed 5 bases from V and 7 bases from J; junction bases left unmatched: 8.

The rearrangement links TRBV21-1 to TRBJ2-1; the D segment call TRBD2 is taken from the table without a DNA check. The end of the DNA aligns better with TRBJ2-7, so the J call may be wrong. TRBV21-1 is termed a pseudogene. CDR3 length equals 15 residues. The CDR3 protein is CASSKGVGRYNEQYF. DNA for the CDR3: TGTGCCAGCAGCAAGGGGGTGGGCCGGTACAATGAGCAGTACTTC.

The chain uses TRBV25-1 and TRBJ2-6; TRBD2 matches 7 bases. The CDR3 extends over 17 amino acids. After removal of 3 bases from V and 4 bases from J, the junction contained 9 bases not matched to a gene. Germline values: CDR1 MGHDK, CDR2 SYGVNS. The CDR3 is CASSDSRELYGANVLTF. The CDR3 bases are TGTGCCAGCAGTGATTCGCGGGAGTTATACGGGGCCAACGTCCTGACTTTC.

This chain connects TRBV12-3 or TRBV12-4 to TRBJ1-6; perhaps TRBD1 as D (6 bases). The CDR3 runs 14 residues. Trimming stripped 8 bases from V and 9 bases from J, with 17 bases between. DNA of the CDR3: TGTGCCAGCCTTAGGGGGACAAGTGGTTCACCCCTCCACTTT. Protein: CASLRGTSGSPLHF.

The chain couples TRBV6-5 to TRBJ2-7, with D uncertain. TRBJ2-5 matches the DNA end more closely, so the J call is doubtful. Germline assignment: CDR1 MNHEY and CDR2 SVGAGI. This CDR3 region has 14 residues. The CDR3 bases are TGTGCCAGCAGTTACTCGAGACCGGGAGAGACCCAGTACTTC. This encodes CASSYSRPGETQYF.

The genes are TRBV9 and TRBJ2-1; TRBD2 agrees at 8 bases. V dropped 3 bases and J dropped 0; count of bases not matched to a gene: 2. Germline V gene sequence: CDR1 SGDLS, CDR2 YYNGEE. CDR3 length equals 15 residues. CDR3 sequence (DNA): TGTGCCAGCAGCGGAGCGGGAGACTCCTACAATGAGCAGTTCTTC. Its translation is CASSGAGDSYNEQFF.

The rearrangement joins TRBV12-3 or TRBV12-4 to TRBJ2-3; D is undetermined. This CDR3 is 11 amino acids long. V was pared by 6 bases and J by 6 bases, with 7 bases between. The CDR3 DNA follows: TGTGCCAGCAGCGCGTGGGATACGCAGTATTTT. This sequence encodes CASSAWDTQYF.

The chain has TRBV11-2 and TRBJ2-1; D possibly corresponds to TRBD2 (6 bases). Germline lookup yields CDR1 SGHAT and CDR2 FQNNGV. This CDR3 comprises 15 residues. Trimming left V 3 bases short and J 1 base short, with 10 bases between. CDR3 in amino acids: CASSLGTDSYNEQFF. CDR3 nucleotides: TGTGCCAGCAGCTTGGGGACTGATTCCTACAATGAGCAGTTCTTC.

This clonotype was counted between two and nine times. The chain combines TRBV13 with TRBJ1-5, with D possibly matching TRBD1 (6 bases). Trimming took off 0 bases at V and 5 bases at J, with 11 bases between the two ends. CDR1 and CDR2 from the germline V gene are PRHDT and FYEKMQ (reference sequence). The CDR3 length is 15 residues. CDR3 residues: CASSLGGGRDQPQHF. DNA for the CDR3: TGTGCCAGCAGCTTAGGGGGGGGCAGGGATCAGCCCCAGCATTTT.

This clonotype was counted ten times or more. The chain uses TRBV20-1 and TRBJ1-1; the D is unclear. The V gene lost 3 bases and the J gene lost 6 bases, with 17 bases spanning the gap. The CDR3 loop spans 14 amino acids. CDR1 is DFQATT, CDR2 SNEGSKA, per germline (reference sequence). The CDR3 bases are TGCAGTGCTAGTTTTGGAGCAGTGGGTTCTGAAGCTTTCTTT. Translated: CSASFGAVGSEAFF.

As to this clonotype: Compared with germline, one end of the junction differs, possibly owing to a read error. This sequence joins TRBV7-9 and TRBJ1-2; D may be TRBD1 (5 bases). The CDR3 consists of 16 residues. Germline values: CDR1 SEHNR, CDR2 FQNEAQ (reference sequence). The CDR3, as DNA: TGTGCCAACAGCCGCGCCTGGGGGGGAACTAACTATGGCTACACCTTC. It specifies CANSRAWGGTNYGYTF. Supplemented by reference TRBV7-9 and TRBJ1-2, the full variable domain reads DTGVSQNPRHKITKRGQNVTFRCDPISEHNRLYWYRQTLGQGPEFLTYFQNEAQLEKSRLLSDRFSAERPKGSFSTLEIQRTEQGDSAMYLCANSRAWGGTNYGYTFGSGTRLTVV.

The chain carries TRBV7-9 and TRBJ1-1; TRBD1 might be the D (5 bases). From germline, CDR1 is SEHNR and CDR2 FQNEAQ (reference sequence). This CDR3 region has 13 residues. Trimming removed 5 bases at V and 5 bases at J, with 12 bases between. CDR3 coding DNA: TGTGCCAGCAGCGTCAGGGAGGGGACTGAAGCTTTCTTT. It yields the protein CASSVREGTEAFF.

The chain recombines TRBV3-1 with TRBJ1-1, with D perhaps matching TRBD1 (5 bases). The CDR3 length is 15 residues. V gave up 0 bases and J gave up 6 bases, with 14 bases separating them. Per germline, CDR1 LGHDT and CDR2 YNNKEL (reference sequence). The DNA for the CDR3 is TGTGCCAGCAGCCAAGACTTCAGGGAAGGCGCTGAAGCTTTCTTT. Its translation is CASSQDFREGAEAFF. Variable domain in full (rest from reference TRBV3-1 and TRBJ1-1): DTAVSQTPKYLVTQMGNDKSIKCEQNLGHDTMYWYKQDSKKFLKIMFSYNNKELIINETVPNRFSPKSPDKAHLNLHINSLELGDSAVYFCASSQDFREGAEAFFGQGTRLTVV.

The gene calls are TRBV4-2 and TRBJ2-7; either TRBD1 or TRBD2 may supply D (6 bases each). There are 17 residues in the CDR3. Germline CDR1 LGHNA, CDR2 YNFKEQ. Trimming shortened V by 1 base and J by 3 bases, and 19 bases separated the two germline ends. The CDR3 bases are TGTGCCAGCAGCCAAGGTTCCGGGGGCGCGCAGGTCTACGAGCAGTACTTC. This codes for CASSQGSGGAQVYEQYF.

This clonotype was seen more than once but under ten times. V and J are TRBV12-3 or TRBV12-4 and TRBJ2-3, with TRBD1 matching over 10 bases. The CDR3 consists of 15 residues. The ends lost 9 bases at V and 4 bases at J; junction bases unmatched: 10. Here the CDR3 reads CARKTGTGASDTQYF. The CDR3 nucleotides read TGTGCCAGGAAAACCGGGACAGGGGCATCAGATACGCAGTATTTT.

This clonotype appeared a single time. The genes are TRBV7-2 and TRBJ1-1, with D tentatively TRBD1 (5 bases). Looked up from germline, CDR1 is SGHTA and CDR2 is FQGNSA. The CDR3 extends over 19 amino acids. Trimming stripped 1 base from V and 1 base from J, with 22 bases between. In DNA form, the CDR3 reads TGTGCCAGCAGCTTAGACCCACCTAAGGGAGTCGGGGGGAACACTGAAGCTTTCTTT. Translating gives CASSLDPPKGVGGNTEAFF.

This clonotype was found a few times. V usage is TRBV6-5 and J usage is TRBJ1-2, with 8 bases fitting TRBD1. The CDR3 contains 18 residues. Germline V gene data show CDR1 as MNHEY and CDR2 as SVGAGI. J lost 12 bases, V lost 2 bases, and 23 bases had no gene match. CDR3 protein: CASSYVRTGGTGIGGHTF. Here the CDR3 DNA reads TGTGCCAGCAGTTACGTTAGGACCGGAGGGACAGGCATAGGCGGCCACACCTTC.

As regards this clonotype: Relative to the germline gene, one junction end is altered; a read error may explain this. This rearrangement joins TRBV28 to TRBJ1-1; D is unresolved. This CDR3 has 12 residues. Germline CDR1 MDHEN, CDR2 SYDVKM. The CDR3 protein is CASRYWNTGAFF. CDR3 coding DNA: TGTGCCAGCAGATACTGGAACACTGGAGCTTTCTTT.

A few counts support this clonotype. This chain uses TRBV12-3 or TRBV12-4 with TRBJ1-5, with a weak D call TRBD1 (6 bases). The CDR3 is 14 residues long. V dropped 5 bases and J dropped 4 bases, with 12 bases sitting between them. In DNA form, the CDR3 reads TGTGCCAGCAGTCCGGACAGCGTTAATCAGCCCCAGCATTTT. It codes for CASSPDSVNQPQHF.

Notes on this clonotype: The CDR3 carries no conserved terminal phenylalanine or tryptophan, so it likely arises from a read error. V is TRBV10-3 and J is TRBJ2-3; 12 bases are a match to TRBD2. Germline V gene data show CDR1 as ENHRY and CDR2 as SYGVKD. V trimming: 4 bases; J trimming: 5 bases; junction bases outside the gene matches: 7. The CDR3 is 16 residues long. CDR3 sequence reads: CAISVETSGRGDTQYC. Here the CDR3 DNA reads TGTGCCATCAGTGTGGAGACTAGCGGGAGAGGAGATACGCAGTATTGT.

This clonotype has only a few counts. CDR3 sequence (DNA): TGTGCCACCAGCAGAGACAGGGGGGGAAACAATGAGCAGTTCTTC. Translated: CATSRDRGGNNEQFF. The V gene is TRBV15, the J gene TRBJ2-1, with D perhaps TRBD1 or TRBD2 (7 bases each). The CDR3 totals 15 residues. V lost 0 bases and J 5 bases, leaving 11 bases between the germline ends. The germline CDR1 and CDR2 sequences are LNHNV and YYDKDF (reference sequence).

This clonotype was seen more than once but under ten times. This rearrangement joins TRBV20-1 to TRBJ1-5, with a tentative D call TRBD1 (5 bases). The V and J ends lost 0 bases and 6 bases respectively, with 12 bases between them. The CDR3 extends over 14 amino acids. The germline V gene encodes CDR1 DFQATT and CDR2 SNEGSKA (reference sequence). The CDR3 coding sequence is TGCAGTGCTAGAGATCCGGGGGGGACTCAGCCCCAGCATTTT. Its protein product is CSARDPGGTQPQHF.

This clonotype has more than one count but fewer than ten. V usage is TRBV7-2 and J usage is TRBJ2-1, with 8 positions matching TRBD2. Trimming removed 0 bases from V and 0 bases from J; junction bases left unmatched: 13. The CDR3 sequence is 20 residues long. The germline gives CDR1 SGHTA, CDR2 FQGNSA. The CDR3 is CASSLALSRLSGGSYNEQFF. DNA for the CDR3: TGTGCCAGCAGCTTAGCTCTCTCCCGACTAAGCGGGGGCTCCTACAATGAGCAGTTCTTC. Combining the CDR3 with reference TRBV7-2 and TRBJ2-1 gives the whole variable domain GAGVSQSPSNKVTEKGKDVELRCDPISGHTALYWYRQSLGQGLEFLIYFQGNSAPDKSGLPSDRFSAERTGGSVSTLTIQRTQQEDSAVYLCASSLALSRLSGGSYNEQFFGPGTRLTVL.

This clonotype was seen a few times. This chain joins TRBV27 and TRBJ2-5, with D perhaps assigned TRBD1 or TRBD2 (6 bases each). This CDR3 has 13 residues. Per the germline V gene, CDR1 is MNHEY and CDR2 is SMNVEV (reference sequence). Between the trimmed V and J ends, which lost 6 bases and 11 bases, there was a span of 19 bases. The CDR3 here is CASSPWGAREQYF. CDR3 nucleotides: TGTGCCAGCAGCCCGTGGGGGGCGCGAGAGCAGTACTTC.

The V and J genes are TRBV20-1 and TRBJ2-7, with 7 positions matching TRBD2. Germline CDR1 reads DFQATT; CDR2 reads SNEGSKA (reference sequence). After removal of 1 base from V and 9 bases from J, the junction contained 12 bases not matched to a gene. CDR3 length: 14 residues. CDR3 coding DNA: TGCAGTGCTAGAGGGCGACTAGCAGCCCACGGGCAGTACTTC. Its protein is CSARGRLAAHGQYF.

J is TRBJ1-2 and V is TRBV9; tentatively, D is TRBD1 (5 bases). V gave up 0 bases and J gave up 4 bases, with 10 bases separating them. CDR3 length: 14 amino acids. CDR1 SGDLS and CDR2 YYNGEE come from the germline V gene. The CDR3 is CASSVDEGSYGYTF. CDR3 coding DNA: TGTGCCAGCAGCGTAGACGAGGGGTCCTATGGCTACACCTTC.

The chain uses TRBV9 and TRBJ2-1; D uncertain. The CDR3 spans 13 residues. Germline V gene sequence: CDR1 SGDLS, CDR2 YYNGEE. Deletions cut 0 bases from V and 4 bases from J, with 5 bases between. The CDR3 region has the DNA TGTGCCAGCAGCGTAGACTTTTACAATGAGCAGTTCTTC. It yields the protein CASSVDFYNEQFF.

About this clonotype: One end of the junction fails to match germline, which may point to a read error. The genes are TRBV7-2 and TRBJ2-3; D remains ambiguous. The CDR3 is 16 amino acids. Germline V gene data show CDR1 as SGHTA and CDR2 as FQGNSA. CDR3 sequence reads: CAGSLGLPTSTDTQYF. The CDR3 coding sequence is TGTGCCGGCAGCTTAGGTCTACCTACTAGCACAGATACGCAGTATTTT.

Only a few counts were recorded for this clonotype. The chain has TRBV7-3 and TRBJ2-3, with TRBD2 as a possible D gene (6 bases). Germline V gene data show CDR1 as SGHTA and CDR2 as FQGTGA. This CDR3 comprises 13 residues. V was pared by 3 bases and J by 9 bases, with 13 bases between. The DNA for the CDR3 is TGTGCCAGCAGCTTCACCAGGGAGGAGACGCAGTATTTT. The encoded protein is CASSFTREETQYF.